This T cell receptor beta chain was captured in a study of blood T cell repertoires in COVID-19. V was shortened by 0 bases and J by 2 bases, with 8 bases between the two germline ends. This CDR3 has 14 residues. Germline CDR1 and CDR2: SGHNT and YYREEE (reference sequence). The data were produced by immunoSEQ multiplex PCR, yet TCRdb's version contains in-frame clones alone and is incomplete. The data hold about 240,000 clones, with 70% to 90% observed a single time. Sequencing input: peripheral blood. The sequence was collected from a woman aged 25 to 39 who had recovered from COVID-19. The chain couples TRBV5-4 to TRBJ2-5, with D uncertain. CDR3 sequence: CASSLAGRQETQYF. The CDR3 DNA is TGTGCCAGCAGCTTGGCCGGCAGGCAAGAGACCCAGTACTTC.